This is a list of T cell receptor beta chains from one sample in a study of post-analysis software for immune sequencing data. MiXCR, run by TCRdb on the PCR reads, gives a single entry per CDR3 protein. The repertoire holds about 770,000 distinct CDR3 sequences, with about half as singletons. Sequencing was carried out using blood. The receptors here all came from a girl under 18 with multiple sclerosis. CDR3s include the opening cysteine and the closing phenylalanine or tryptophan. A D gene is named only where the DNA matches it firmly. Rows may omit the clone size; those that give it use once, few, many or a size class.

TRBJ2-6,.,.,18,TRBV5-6,TGTGCCAGCAGCTTGGGACTCCTATGGGGTTCTGGGGCCAACGTCCTGACTTTC,CASSLGLLWGSGANVLTF
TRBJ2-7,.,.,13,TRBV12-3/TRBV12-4,TGTGCCAGCAGTCGTGGGGCCACCTACGAGCAGTACTTC,CASSRGATYEQYF
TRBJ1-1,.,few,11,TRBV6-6,TGTGCCACCGCTCGGAACACTGAAGCTTTCTTT,CATARNTEAFF
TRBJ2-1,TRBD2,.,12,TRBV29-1,TGCAGCGTTGGAGGACTAGCGGTTGAGCAGTTCTTC,CSVGGLAVEQFF
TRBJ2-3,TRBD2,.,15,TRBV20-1,TGCAGTGCTAGTTTCCTAGCGGGAGACACAGATACGCAGTATTTT,CSASFLAGDTDTQYF
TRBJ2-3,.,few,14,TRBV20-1,TGCAGTGCTAGACTGTGGGGGAGCACAGATACGCAGTATTTT,CSARLWGSTDTQYF
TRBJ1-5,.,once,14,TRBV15,TGTGCCACCACTTTGGGGGCTAGCAATCAGCCCCAGCATTTT,CATTLGASNQPQHF
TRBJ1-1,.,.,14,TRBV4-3,TGCGCCAGCAGCCAAGACCGTCGGGGGATCGGGGCTTTCTTT,CASSQDRRGIGAFF
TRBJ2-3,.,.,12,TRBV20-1,TGCAGTGCGCAAGAGTTCTCAGATACGCAGTATTTT,CSAQEFSDTQYF
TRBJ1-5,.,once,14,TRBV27,TGTGCCAGCAGTTTACGGGGGGCAGGCAGCTACGAGCATTTT,CASSLRGAGSYEHF
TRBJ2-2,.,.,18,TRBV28,TGTGCCAGCAGTTTAGATGGCCGAGGCGTAGGGGAGACCGGGGAGCTGTTTTTT,CASSLDGRGVGETGELFF